This TCR beta chain comes out of a study of a mutant IDH1 vaccine in newly diagnosed glioma. Study information: Patients were started on vaccination 4-6 weeks after radiotherapy alone, or with temozolomide cycles.

Remarks on this clone: The antigen is not known.

CDR3 size: 15 residues. Germline CDR1 reads MNHNS; CDR2 reads SASEGT. With 8 bases removed from V and 6 bases from J, the gap between germline ends came to 22 bases. TCRdb keeps only in-frame clones here, not all; method: immunoSEQ multiplex PCR. This table has around 60,000 clones, approximately 84% appearing once. As for time point: week 11, during vaccination. Alongside topical imiquimod, each dose of vaccine comprised 300 ug of mutant IDH1 20-mer peptide. The V and J genes are TRBV6-1 and TRBJ1-2; D may be TRBD1 (6 bases). Sequences were derived from PBMCs, sampled from a glioma patient whose treatment included an IDH1 peptide vaccine. The sequence derives from a woman in her 50s with glioma. DNA of the CDR3: TGTGCCAGCTTCCACAGGGAAGTGTACTCGGATGGCTACACCTTC. It specifies CASFHREVYSDGYTF.